The sequence of this T cell receptor (beta chain) was determined in a study of T cells expressing NK-cell markers (dated by TCRdb to the early 2020s). For context, the study as a whole: In sorted CD3+CD56+NKG2C+, CD3+CD56+NKG2C- and CD3+CD56-NKG2C+ T-cell subsets from roughly 8 donors, TCR beta-chain repertoires were profiled. Of the eight sequenced donors, seven were found to be HCMV-seropositive and one was found to be HCMV-seronegative. All eight donors whose samples were sequenced were randomly selected healthy volunteers, three of them men and five women. Libraries were sequenced as 2 x 150 bp reads on Illumina HiSeq 2000/2500, MiSeq or NextSeq. Results the study describes overall, beyond this receptor: In six donors, the dominant CD3+CD56+NKG2C+ clonotypes ranked among the top 10 CD8+ clonotypes, making up roughly 1.0-7.5% of CD8+ T cells. Whether the expanded NKG2C-expressing T cell clones were specific for HCMV antigens was left unclear. Those dominant clonotypes were again the most abundant among CD3+CD56-NKG2C+ cells in several donors, at about 25-60.1%.

CDR1 and CDR2 were assigned from the germline V gene as SQVTM and ANQGSEA. The CDR3 measures 15 amino acids from cysteine to phenylalanine. No nucleotide data were recorded. HCMV serostatus was determined by detecting HCMV-specific IgG in serum with a commercial ELISA kit. Ficoll density gradient centrifugation was used to isolate peripheral blood mononuclear cells from blood. The sequencer listed for this sample is Illumina HiSeq 2000. 5'RACE template switching, by which a universal primer site and unique molecular identifiers were added, was used to make TCR beta cDNA libraries. Priming for cDNA synthesis came from the TCR beta constant segment, and two successive PCR amplification steps followed. Turning to the authors' computational methods: MIGEC handled demultiplexing of the reads and grouping by UMI, while MiTCR was used to assemble and quantify clonotypes. To remove erroneous sequences, TCR cDNA sequences were retained only when supported by two or more reads. The tcR package was used for downstream repertoire analysis, with clonotypes matched between fractions based on CDR3 nucleotide sequence plus V segment. VDJmatch was used to annotate antigen specificity against VDJdb, with one amino acid substitution in CDR3 permitted. TCRdb reprocessed the raw reads; every CDR3 protein sequence is a single record, and DNA is not supplied. TCRdb, not the original authors, processed these V and J calls. The sample has roughly 450,000 distinct CDR3 sequences on record. The top ten hold about 1.5% of the sample.

In the case of this clonotype: No cognate antigen has been identified for it.

This sequence uses TRBV29-1 and TRBJ2-7; TCRdb returns TRBD1, unconfirmable since there is no DNA. The sequence derives from a woman aged 45-60 years in good health. Donor details come from another sample of the same person, matched by shared clones. The sequenced material came from blood T cells: a sorted CD56 or NKG2C T cell subset, CD4+ or CD8+ T cells, or bulk PBMC T cells (not recorded which). The encoded CDR3 is CSVGTGLLSSYEQYF.